These T cell receptor beta chains were read from a single sample in a study of regulatory T cells in long-lasting Graves disease. TCRdb redid the calling of the multiplex PCR reads with MiXCR, one entry per CDR3 protein. The sample has approximately 690,000 distinct CDR3 sequences, about 30% seen once. Sequencing was performed on peripheral blood mononuclear cells (PBMCs), taken when the disease was refractory, from a patient treated with antithyroid drugs. The receptors stem from a female donor with Graves disease. The CDR3 runs from the conserved cysteine through the conserved F or W. A D gene is named only where the DNA matches it firmly. Not all rows give a size; the values are once, few, many and, for expanded clones, a class.

>TRBJ1-1|.|TRBV20-1|.
CSARDDLKTGWTEAFF
TGCAGTGCTAGAGATGATTTAAAAACAGGGTGGACTGAAGCTTTCTTT
>TRBJ1-3|.|TRBV7-6|few
CASSLATPSSGNTIYF
TGTGCCAGCAGCTTAGCGACACCTAGCTCTGGAAACACCATATATTTT
>TRBJ2-7|TRBD2|TRBV5-6|.
CASSYGIHGGSYEQYF
TGTGCCAGCAGCTACGGCATCCATGGCGGGAGCTACGAGCAGTACTTC
>TRBJ1-1|TRBD1|TRBV15|few
CATSWTGAATEAFF
TGTGCCACCAGCTGGACAGGGGCCGCCACTGAAGCTTTCTTT
>TRBJ2-7|TRBD1|TRBV20-1|few
CSASDRAGHEQYF
TGCAGTGCTAGTGACAGGGCTGGCCACGAGCAGTACTTC
>TRBJ1-5|.|TRBV2|many
CASSGRTVPSAPAFF
.
>TRBJ1-2|TRBD1|TRBV29-1|.
CSAPVDRALGGYTF
TGCAGCGCACCTGTAGACAGGGCCCTTGGGGGCTACACCTTC
>TRBJ1-1|.|TRBV20-1|many
CSAPEAGTTEAFF
TGCAGTGCTCCAGAAGCAGGGACCACTGAAGCTTTCTTT
>TRBJ2-7|.|TRBV5-1|few
CASSQTTGTYEQYF
TGCGCCAGCAGCCAAACTACAGGCACCTACGAGCAGTACTTC
>TRBJ2-7|TRBD2|TRBV2|few
CASGSSSGRDEQYF
TGTGCCAGCGGCTCGTCTAGCGGGAGGGACGAGCAGTACTTC
>TRBJ2-2|TRBD2|TRBV12-3/TRBV12-4|many
CASTLGLADTGELFF
TGTGCCAGCACCTTAGGGCTAGCGGACACCGGGGAGCTGTTTTTT
>TRBJ2-5|TRBD2|TRBV10-3|many
CAISETPGLAGETQYF
TGTGCCATCAGTGAGACCCCGGGACTAGCGGGAGAGACCCAGTACTTC
>TRBJ1-3|.|TRBV5-1|.
CASSLGSTGNTIYF
TGCGCCAGCAGCTTGGGGTCTACTGGAAACACCATATATTTT
>TRBJ2-2|.|TRBV12-3/TRBV12-4|many
CASSQSLTGELFF
TGTGCCAGCAGCCAAAGCCTCACCGGGGAGCTGTTTTTT
>TRBJ2-2|TRBD2|TRBV12-3/TRBV12-4|.
CASSFPSGSRELFF
TGTGCCAGCAGTTTTCCTAGCGGGAGTAGGGAGCTGTTTTTT
>TRBJ2-7|TRBD1|TRBV6-2/TRBV6-3|few
CASRTGQFYEQYF
TGTGCCAGCAGAACGGGACAGTTCTACGAGCAGTACTTC
>TRBJ2-7|TRBD2|TRBV7-2|.
CASSLIAGEGYEQYF
TGTGCCAGCAGCTTAATAGCGGGAGAAGGATACGAGCAGTACTTC
>TRBJ1-2|.|TRBV28|many
CAILPVGSVYGYTF
TGTGCCATCCTCCCAGTCGGATCGGTCTATGGCTACACCTTC
>TRBJ2-7|.|TRBV6-1|few
CASGRPGSVGYEQYF
TGTGCCAGCGGAAGACCAGGCAGCGTCGGCTACGAGCAGTACTTC
>TRBJ1-6|.|TRBV6-1|many
CASSVAEKNSPLHF
TGTGCCAGCAGTGTCGCAGAAAAAAATTCACCCCTCCACTTT
>TRBJ1-4|TRBD1|TRBV4-1|.
CASSPPDYDRALFF
TGCGCCAGCAGCCCCCCAGACTATGACAGGGCACTGTTTTTT
>TRBJ1-3|.|TRBV6-1|many
CASSGSRGGNTIYF
TGTGCCAGCAGTGGCTCGCGTGGCGGAAACACCATATATTTT
>TRBJ1-2|.|TRBV7-2|few
CASSPVQDSYGYTF
TGTGCCAGCAGCCCCGTCCAGGATTCCTATGGCTACACCTTC
>TRBJ1-5|.|TRBV15|few
CATSSGGRNQPQHF
TGTGCCACCAGCTCAGGCGGTCGCAATCAGCCCCAGCATTTT
>TRBJ2-1|.|TRBV28|.
CASRKRDSSYNEQFF
TGTGCCAGCAGAAAGCGGGACAGCTCCTACAATGAGCAGTTCTTC
>TRBJ1-1|.|TRBV2|.
CASSEAPQPLNTEAFF
TGTGCCAGCAGTGAAGCGCCTCAGCCCTTGAACACTGAAGCTTTCTTT
>TRBJ2-7|.|TRBV5-1|.
CASSLQEVAGYEQYF
TGCGCCAGCAGCTTACAGGAAGTAGCAGGCTACGAGCAGTACTTC
>TRBJ2-5|TRBD2|TRBV7-9|.
CASSSRASGSQETQYF
TGTGCCAGCAGCTCTAGGGCTAGCGGGAGCCAAGAGACCCAGTACTTC
>TRBJ2-6|TRBD2|TRBV15|.
CATSRDRLAASGANVLTF
TGTGCCACCAGCAGAGATAGACTAGCGGCCTCTGGGGCCAACGTCCTGACTTTC
>TRBJ2-7|.|TRBV6-1|many
CASSRTISYEQYF
TGTGCCAGCAGTCGGACTATCTCCTACGAGCAGTACTTC
>TRBJ1-6|.|TRBV6-1|few
CASRLTGSGDSPLHF
TGTGCCAGCAGGTTAACAGGGTCGGGTGACTCACCCCTCCACTTT
>TRBJ2-2|.|TRBV9|.
CASSVDGRGAGELFF
TGTGCCAGCAGCGTAGATGGCAGGGGCGCCGGGGAGCTGTTTTTT
>TRBJ1-5|.|TRBV12-3/TRBV12-4|.
CASSLRGDNQPQHF
TGTGCCAGCAGTTTGAGGGGCGACAATCAGCCCCAGCATTTT
>TRBJ1-1|TRBD1|TRBV19|.
CASSTGTGHLNTEAFF
TGTGCCAGTAGCACCGGGACAGGGCACCTGAACACTGAAGCTTTCTTT
>TRBJ2-7|.|TRBV29-1|few
CSVEAAGRETYEQYF
TGCAGCGTTGAAGCAGCAGGGCGAGAAACCTACGAGCAGTACTTC
>TRBJ2-7|.|TRBV11-1|.
CASSLAGDSGDEQYF
TGTGCCAGCAGCTTAGCGGGGGACTCGGGCGACGAGCAGTACTTC
>TRBJ1-5|.|TRBV2|many
CASRPGGWQPQHF
TGTGCCAGCAGGCCCGGGGGATGGCAGCCCCAGCATTTT
>TRBJ1-1|.|TRBV29-1|few
CSSQGPTVEAFF
TGCAGCTCCCAGGGACCCACCGTGGAAGCTTTCTTT
>TRBJ1-1|.|TRBV6-9|few
CASSYPTGRASAEAFF
TGTGCCAGCAGTTACCCCACTGGTAGGGCTTCTGCTGAAGCTTTCTTT
>TRBJ2-7|TRBD1|TRBV29-1|.
CSVDGTGLYEQYF
TGCAGCGTTGATGGGACAGGGCTGTACGAGCAGTACTTC
>TRBJ1-5|TRBD1|TRBV6-2/TRBV6-3|.
CASSPRDRARNQPQHF
TGTGCCAGCAGTCCCCGCGACAGGGCTCGCAATCAGCCCCAGCATTTT
>TRBJ1-5|.|TRBV4-1|many
CASSQEGYNQPQHF
TGCGCCAGCAGCCAAGAAGGGTACAATCAGCCCCAGCATTTT
>TRBJ1-3|TRBD1|TRBV2|many
CASSGTGSGNTIYF
TGTGCCAGCAGTGGGACAGGCTCTGGAAACACCATATATTTT
>TRBJ1-1|TRBD1|TRBV28|few
CASSFRQGDTEAFF
TGTGCCAGCAGTTTTCGACAGGGGGATACTGAAGCTTTCTTT
>TRBJ1-4|.|TRBV15|.
CATSRLAGRLFF
TGTGCCACCAGCAGACTAGCGGGTAGACTGTTTTTT
>TRBJ1-2|TRBD1|TRBV3-1|.
CASHGDRADGYTF
TGTGCCAGCCACGGGGACAGGGCGGATGGCTACACCTTC
>TRBJ1-2|.|TRBV20-1|.
CSARGQEYFYGYTF
TGCAGTGCTAGGGGTCAGGAGTATTTCTATGGCTACACCTTC
>TRBJ1-2|TRBD1|TRBV6-5|few
CASSYWQGASNYGYTF
TGTGCCAGCAGTTACTGGCAGGGGGCATCTAACTATGGCTACACCTTC
>TRBJ1-3|.|TRBV5-6|few
CASSPLESYGNTIYF
TGTGCCAGCAGCCCTCTGGAGAGCTATGGAAACACCATATATTTT
>TRBJ2-7|TRBD2|TRBV20-1|.
CSVGRASDEQYF
TGCAGTGTCGGGAGGGCCTCGGACGAGCAGTACTTC
>TRBJ2-5|TRBD1|TRBV6-1|many
CASSYPGQATKTQYF
TGTGCCAGCAGCTATCCGGGACAGGCGACAAAGACCCAGTACTTC